This T cell receptor beta chain emerged from a study of low-dose radiotherapy and immunotherapy resistance in tumors. On the study more broadly: Over 26 weeks, cohort 2 got 1 Gy every two weeks, reaching 13 Gy.

CDR1 LNHDA and CDR2 SQIVND come from the germline V gene (reference sequence). There are 15 residues in the CDR3. With V trimmed by 6 bases and J by 6 bases, 7 bases remained unmatched. First-strand cDNA used TRAV- and TRBV-specific primers, covering alpha and beta chains. A roughly 20-cycle PCR with a constant-region primer and V-primer adapter amplified TCRs. TCRdb called the reads again in MiXCR, with one record for every CDR3 protein. Among approximately 100,000 distinct CDR3 sequences, about a fifth were seen once, and the ten largest hold roughly 3.9%. The sample's time point: after trial treatment. The sample's treatment: LDRT plus nivolumab, ipilimumab, low-dose cyclophosphamide and aspirin (RACIN trial). Every donor was treated with nivolumab, ipilimumab, aspirin, low-dose cyclophosphamide and also low-dose radiotherapy.

The sequence was obtained from a male donor with prostate cancer. The chain combines TRBV19 with TRBJ2-1; TRBD2 matches 11 bases. This material consisted of PBMCs, taken after low-dose radiotherapy plus immunotherapy. The DNA for the CDR3 is TGTGCCAGTAGCCAAACTAGCGGGGGTCCCAATGAGCAGTTCTTC. Protein product: CASSQTSGGPNEQFF.